This TCR beta chain was sequenced for a study of T and B cells in COVID-19 patients. This clonotype was seen only a few times. No antigen is known for it. BIOMED2 TRB-A/B primer pools were used in multiplex TRB PCR. TCRdb recomputed calls from the multiplex PCR reads with MiXCR, one row per CDR3 protein. This repertoire shows 13,000 to 15,000 distinct CDR3 sequences, 28% found once; its top ten account for about 6.5%. Study results and limitations: Early severe-case samples and blood from mildly ill patients during symptoms were in short supply. Patients with COVID-19 reportedly showed strongly skewed T cell receptor beta variable and joining gene usage.

TRB was amplified from approximately 250-480 ng of blood genomic DNA. The CDR3 is 14 amino acids. V lost 5 bases and J 1 base, leaving 12 bases between the germline ends. Germline-derived CDR1 and CDR2 are MNHEY and SMNVEV (reference sequence). Sequenced input: blood. The sequence came from a human donor who had recovered from COVID-19. The V and J genes are TRBV27 and TRBJ2-7, with a possible D match to TRBD2 (6 bases). The CDR3 DNA reads as TGTGCCAGCAGTGGGAGGACGGATTCCTACGAGCAGTACTTC. It translates to CASSGRTDSYEQYF.